Listed below are T cell receptor beta chains from one sample, sequenced in a study of beta chain features in type 1 diabetes. Repertoires were generated with immunoSEQ multiplex PCR, while TCRdb's copy carries only in-frame clones and drops some. The sample holds roughly 280,000 clones, roughly 24% seen once. The specimen sequenced was naive CD4+ T cells from blood. These receptors originate from a woman in her 30s with type 1 diabetes. The CDR3 runs from the conserved cysteine through the conserved F or W. Each record gives: V gene, clone size, D gene, J gene, CDR3 DNA, CDR3 protein. The D gene is left open where the match is weak. Clone size is not always given. Where it is, it says once, few, many or a class for expanded clones.

v_gene: TRBV4-1
abundance: few
d_gene: TRBD1
j_gene: TRBJ1-1
CDR3nt: TGCGCCAGCAGCCAAGAATATCAGGGGGCTTTTGGTGAAGCTTTCTTT
CDR3aa: CASSQEYQGAFGEAFF

v_gene: TRBV30
abundance: few
d_gene: TRBD1
j_gene: TRBJ2-3
CDR3nt: TGTGCCTGGAGTGTACACTCCGTGACAGGGACGCCAGATACGCAGTATTTT
CDR3aa: CAWSVHSVTGTPDTQYF

v_gene: TRBV25-1
abundance: few
d_gene: TRBD1
j_gene: TRBJ1-1
CDR3nt: TGTGCCAGCATTATGACAGGGATGAACACTGAAGCTTTCTTT
CDR3aa: CASIMTGMNTEAFF

v_gene: TRBV6-4
abundance: few
d_gene: TRBD2
j_gene: TRBJ2-1
CDR3nt: TGTGCCAGCACCGGGACTAGATCTTACAATGAGCAGTTCTTC
CDR3aa: CASTGTRSYNEQFF

v_gene: TRBV6-1
abundance: few
d_gene: TRBD2
j_gene: TRBJ2-1
CDR3nt: TGTGCCAGCGGGACTAGCGGGGTCTACAATGAGCAGTTCTTC
CDR3aa: CASGTSGVYNEQFF

v_gene: TRBV29-1
abundance: few
d_gene: TRBD2
j_gene: TRBJ2-1
CDR3nt: TGCAGCGTTGGTTTGACTAGCGGGAACTACAATGAGCAGTTCTTC
CDR3aa: CSVGLTSGNYNEQFF

v_gene: TRBV5-1
abundance: .
d_gene: .
j_gene: TRBJ1-1
CDR3nt: TGCGCCAGCAAAGCTTTGGACAGCCTCACTGAAGCTTTCTTT
CDR3aa: CASKALDSLTEAFF

v_gene: TRBV4-1
abundance: few
d_gene: .
j_gene: TRBJ1-1
CDR3nt: TGCGCCAGCAGCCCATTAGAGAACACTGAAGCTTTCTTT
CDR3aa: CASSPLENTEAFF

v_gene: TRBV10-3
abundance: few
d_gene: .
j_gene: TRBJ2-6
CDR3nt: TGTGCCACCAAGTGGAGTGAGATAGACGTCCTGACTTTC
CDR3aa: CATKWSEIDVLTF

v_gene: TRBV30
abundance: .
d_gene: .
j_gene: TRBJ1-1
CDR3nt: TGTGCCTGGAGTCCCCGACAGGTGTCGAACACTGAAGCTTTCTTT
CDR3aa: CAWSPRQVSNTEAFF

v_gene: TRBV27
abundance: .
d_gene: .
j_gene: TRBJ1-1
CDR3nt: TGTGCCAGCAGTTTATTTCGCCCGGGGGCTGAAGCTTTCTTT
CDR3aa: CASSLFRPGAEAFF

v_gene: TRBV9
abundance: few
d_gene: TRBD2
j_gene: TRBJ2-2
CDR3nt: TGTGCCAGCAGCGTAGGCAGCGGGAGGTTGAGCGGGGAGCTGTTTTTT
CDR3aa: CASSVGSGRLSGELFF

v_gene: TRBV28
abundance: few
d_gene: .
j_gene: TRBJ1-1
CDR3nt: TGTGCCAGCAGGTTGAGGTACACTGAAGCTTTCTTT
CDR3aa: CASRLRYTEAFF

v_gene: TRBV19
abundance: few
d_gene: .
j_gene: TRBJ1-2
CDR3nt: TGTGCCAGTAGTGCTCACAGGGTCGCAGTAACCTTC
CDR3aa: CASSAHRVAVTF

v_gene: TRBV5-1
abundance: .
d_gene: .
j_gene: TRBJ2-5
CDR3nt: TGCGCCAGCAGCCCGGAGTATCAAGAGACCCAGTACTTC
CDR3aa: CASSPEYQETQYF

v_gene: TRBV29-1
abundance: few
d_gene: .
j_gene: TRBJ2-3
CDR3nt: TGCAGCGTTAGACACAGGCTCACAGATACGCAGTATTTT
CDR3aa: CSVRHRLTDTQYF

v_gene: TRBV18
abundance: .
d_gene: .
j_gene: TRBJ1-3
CDR3nt: TGTGCCAGCTCTCCGATCGAGGCAGGGCGATACTCTGGAAACACCATATATTTT
CDR3aa: CASSPIEAGRYSGNTIYF

v_gene: TRBV7-9
abundance: few
d_gene: TRBD2
j_gene: TRBJ2-7
CDR3nt: TGTGCCAGCAGCTTTGGGTTAGAGGCGGGAGTACCCGAGCAGTACTTC
CDR3aa: CASSFGLEAGVPEQYF

v_gene: TRBV7-8
abundance: .
d_gene: TRBD2
j_gene: TRBJ2-1
CDR3nt: TGTGCCAGCAGCTTAGCCCCCTGGACTAGCGGGAGGATCCATGAGCAGTTCTTC
CDR3aa: CASSLAPWTSGRIHEQFF

v_gene: TRBV28
abundance: .
d_gene: TRBD1
j_gene: TRBJ1-4
CDR3nt: TGTGCCAGCCAGGGGGCCACTAATGAAAAACTGTTTTTT
CDR3aa: CASQGATNEKLFF

v_gene: TRBV7-8
abundance: .
d_gene: .
j_gene: TRBJ1-2
CDR3nt: TGTGCCAGCAGCTTAGGACCCAGGGATGGCTACACCTTC
CDR3aa: CASSLGPRDGYTF

v_gene: TRBV28
abundance: few
d_gene: .
j_gene: TRBJ1-1
CDR3nt: TGTCTATCTGGGTGGGGGCAATCTGAAGCTTTCTTT
CDR3aa: CLSGWGQSEAFF

v_gene: TRBV10-3
abundance: .
d_gene: .
j_gene: TRBJ2-7
CDR3nt: TGTGCCATCAGTTTTAGGGGGGACAGCTCCTACGAGCAGTACTTC
CDR3aa: CAISFRGDSSYEQYF

v_gene: TRBV9
abundance: .
d_gene: .
j_gene: TRBJ2-7
CDR3nt: TGTGCCAGCAGCGTAGAGCCCCGGGAGCAGCAGTACTTC
CDR3aa: CASSVEPREQQYF

v_gene: TRBV29-1
abundance: .
d_gene: .
j_gene: TRBJ2-3
CDR3nt: TGCAGCGTCGGCAGGGATTCCCCCACAGATACGCAGTATTTT
CDR3aa: CSVGRDSPTDTQYF

v_gene: TRBV19
abundance: once
d_gene: .
j_gene: TRBJ2-5
CDR3nt: TGTGCCAGTAATTCCGTGGGGGCCACCCAAGAGACCCAGTACTTC
CDR3aa: CASNSVGATQETQYF

v_gene: TRBV28
abundance: .
d_gene: TRBD1
j_gene: TRBJ1-2
CDR3nt: TGTGCCAGCAGTTTGTTAACAGGGGGAGAGAACTATGGCTACACCTTC
CDR3aa: CASSLLTGGENYGYTF

v_gene: TRBV25-1
abundance: once
d_gene: TRBD2
j_gene: TRBJ2-3
CDR3nt: TGTGCCAGCAGTGAATATCGGGACTACACAGATACGCAGTATTTT
CDR3aa: CASSEYRDYTDTQYF

v_gene: TRBV5-1
abundance: few
d_gene: .
j_gene: TRBJ2-1
CDR3nt: TGCGCCAGCAGCTTGGGGGCGGGAGAGCAGTTCTTC
CDR3aa: CASSLGAGEQFF

v_gene: TRBV18
abundance: few
d_gene: .
j_gene: TRBJ2-3
CDR3nt: TGTGCCAGCTCACCGGCTCAGATAAGCACAGATACGCAGTATTTT
CDR3aa: CASSPAQISTDTQYF

v_gene: TRBV18
abundance: .
d_gene: .
j_gene: TRBJ1-2
CDR3nt: TGTGCCAGCTCACCCGGGACAAGCAATAACTATGGCTACACCTTC
CDR3aa: CASSPGTSNNYGYTF

v_gene: TRBV25-1
abundance: few
d_gene: .
j_gene: TRBJ2-5
CDR3nt: TGTGCCAGCAGCCCTTCCCGGGCCCAGTACTTC
CDR3aa: CASSPSRAQYF

v_gene: TRBV27
abundance: .
d_gene: .
j_gene: TRBJ2-2
CDR3nt: TGTGCCAGCAGCCACAGTAGCACCGGGGAGCTGTTTTTT
CDR3aa: CASSHSSTGELFF

v_gene: TRBV11-2
abundance: .
d_gene: TRBD1
j_gene: TRBJ2-5
CDR3nt: TGTGCCAGCAGTCCCCGGGGACAGGGGTATTCGGGGGAGACCCAGTACTTC
CDR3aa: CASSPRGQGYSGETQYF

v_gene: TRBV18
abundance: few
d_gene: TRBD2
j_gene: TRBJ2-1
CDR3nt: TGTGCCAGCGCGACGACTAGCAACAATGAGCAGTTCTTC
CDR3aa: CASATTSNNEQFF

v_gene: TRBV5-6
abundance: .
d_gene: .
j_gene: TRBJ2-6
CDR3nt: TGTGCCAGCAGCTTAGTGGCCTCTGGGGCCAACGTCCTGACTTTC
CDR3aa: CASSLVASGANVLTF

v_gene: TRBV29-1
abundance: .
d_gene: .
j_gene: TRBJ1-3
CDR3nt: TGCAGCGTTGAAACAGGGTCTACTGGAAACACCATATATTTT
CDR3aa: CSVETGSTGNTIYF